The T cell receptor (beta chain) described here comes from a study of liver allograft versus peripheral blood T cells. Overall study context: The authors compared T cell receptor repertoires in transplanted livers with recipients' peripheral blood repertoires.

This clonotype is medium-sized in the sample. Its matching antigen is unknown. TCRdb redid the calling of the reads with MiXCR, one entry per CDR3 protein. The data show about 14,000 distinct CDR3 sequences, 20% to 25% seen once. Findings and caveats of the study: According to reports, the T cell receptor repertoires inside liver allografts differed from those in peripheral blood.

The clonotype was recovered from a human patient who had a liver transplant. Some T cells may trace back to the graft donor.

The CDR3 region has the DNA TGTGCCAGCTCACCCAGGGATTCGGGGGAGCAGTTCTTC. Translation: CASSPRDSGEQFF. This chain links TRBV18 with TRBJ2-1; D possibly uses TRBD1 or TRBD2 (5 bases each). The CDR3 length is 13 residues. V lost 3 bases and J lost 10, with 13 bases in between. Germline-derived CDR1 and CDR2 are KGHSH and LQKENI. Drawing the rest from reference TRBV18 and TRBJ2-1, the complete variable domain is NAGVMQNPRHLVRRRGQEARLRCSPMKGHSHVYWYRQLPEEGLKFMVYLQKENIIDESGMPKERFSAEFPKEGPSILRIQQVVRGDSAAYFCASSPRDSGEQFFGPGTRLTVL.